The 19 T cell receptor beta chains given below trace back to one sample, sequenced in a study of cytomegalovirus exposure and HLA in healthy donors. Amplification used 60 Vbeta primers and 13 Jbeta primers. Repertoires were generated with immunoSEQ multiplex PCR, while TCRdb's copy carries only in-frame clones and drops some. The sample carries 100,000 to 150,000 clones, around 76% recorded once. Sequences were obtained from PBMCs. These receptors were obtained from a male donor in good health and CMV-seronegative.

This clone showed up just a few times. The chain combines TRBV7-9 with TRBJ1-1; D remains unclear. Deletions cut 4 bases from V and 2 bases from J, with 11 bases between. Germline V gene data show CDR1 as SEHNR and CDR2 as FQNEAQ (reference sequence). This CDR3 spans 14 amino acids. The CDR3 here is CASSYRGSNTEAFF. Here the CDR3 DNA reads TGTGCCAGCAGCTACCGCGGGAGTAACACTGAAGCTTTCTTT.

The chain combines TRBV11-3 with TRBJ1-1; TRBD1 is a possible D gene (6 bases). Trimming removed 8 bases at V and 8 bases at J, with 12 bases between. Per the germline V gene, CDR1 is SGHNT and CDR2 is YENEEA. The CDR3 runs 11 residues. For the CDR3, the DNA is TGTGCCAGCTCCGCGAGGGGGGAAGCTTTCTTT. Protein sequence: CASSARGEAFF.

CDR3 region: CASSSALRGLSGELFF. The CDR3 DNA sequence: TGTGCCAGCAGCTCAGCGCTCAGGGGGCTATCAGGGGAGCTGTTTTTT. The chain has TRBV5-8 and TRBJ2-2; 8 bases are a match to TRBD1. The V segment lost 3 bases and the J segment 8 bases; nucleotides outside the gene matches: 12. Germline loops: CDR1 SGHTS, CDR2 YDEGEE. This CDR3 has 16 residues.

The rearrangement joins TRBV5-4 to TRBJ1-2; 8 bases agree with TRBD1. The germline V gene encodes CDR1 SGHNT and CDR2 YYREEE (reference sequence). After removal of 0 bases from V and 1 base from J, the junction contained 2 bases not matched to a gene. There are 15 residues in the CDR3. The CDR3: CASSLEGQVNYGYTF. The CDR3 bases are TGTGCCAGCAGCTTGGAGGGACAGGTTAACTATGGCTACACCTTC.

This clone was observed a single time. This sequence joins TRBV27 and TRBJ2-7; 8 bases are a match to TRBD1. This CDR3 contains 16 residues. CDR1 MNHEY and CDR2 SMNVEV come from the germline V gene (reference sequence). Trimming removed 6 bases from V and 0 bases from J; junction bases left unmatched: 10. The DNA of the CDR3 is TGTGCCAGCAGCATTGGGACAGGAAAAAGCTCCTACGAGCAGTACTTC. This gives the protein CASSIGTGKSSYEQYF.

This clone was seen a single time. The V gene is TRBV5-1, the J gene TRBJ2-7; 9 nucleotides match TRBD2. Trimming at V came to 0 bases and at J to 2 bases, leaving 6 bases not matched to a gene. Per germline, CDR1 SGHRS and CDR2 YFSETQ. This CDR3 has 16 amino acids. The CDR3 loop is CASSLEGGRAPYEQYF. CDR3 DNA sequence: TGCGCCAGCAGCTTGGAAGGCGGGAGGGCCCCCTACGAGCAGTACTTC.

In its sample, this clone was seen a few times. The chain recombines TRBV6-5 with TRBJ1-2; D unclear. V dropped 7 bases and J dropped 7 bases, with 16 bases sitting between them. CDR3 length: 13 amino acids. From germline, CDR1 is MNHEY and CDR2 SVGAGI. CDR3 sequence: CASTPHPESGYTF. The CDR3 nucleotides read TGTGCCAGCACCCCCCATCCGGAGAGTGGCTACACCTTC.

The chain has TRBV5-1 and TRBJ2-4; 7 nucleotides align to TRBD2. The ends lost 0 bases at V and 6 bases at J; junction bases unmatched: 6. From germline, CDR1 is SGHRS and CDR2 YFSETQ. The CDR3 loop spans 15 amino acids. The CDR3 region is CASSLVGTNSNIQYF. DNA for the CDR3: TGCGCCAGCAGCTTGGTAGGGACTAACTCAAACATTCAGTACTTC.

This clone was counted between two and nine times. The CDR3 nucleotides are TGCGCCAGCAGCTTGGACAGGCCTGAGCAGTTCTTC. Protein product: CASSLDRPEQFF. The chain couples TRBV5-1 to TRBJ2-1; TRBD1 might be the D (5 bases). The V end was cut by 0 bases, the J end by 9 bases, with 7 bases between. Germline CDR1 and CDR2: SGHRS and YFSETQ. This CDR3 region has 12 residues.

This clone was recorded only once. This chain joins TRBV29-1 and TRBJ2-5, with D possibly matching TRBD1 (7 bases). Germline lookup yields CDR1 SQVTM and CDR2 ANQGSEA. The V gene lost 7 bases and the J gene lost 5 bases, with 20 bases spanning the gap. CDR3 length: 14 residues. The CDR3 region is CSGALGGREETQYF. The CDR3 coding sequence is TGCAGCGGCGCGCTAGGGGGCCGGGAGGAGACCCAGTACTTC. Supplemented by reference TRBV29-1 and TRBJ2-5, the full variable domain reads SAVISQKPSRDICQRGTSLTIQCQVDSQVTMMFWYRQQPGQSLTLIATANQGSEATYESGFVIDKFPISRPNLTFSTLTVSNMSPEDSSIYLCSGALGGREETQYFGPGTRLLVL.

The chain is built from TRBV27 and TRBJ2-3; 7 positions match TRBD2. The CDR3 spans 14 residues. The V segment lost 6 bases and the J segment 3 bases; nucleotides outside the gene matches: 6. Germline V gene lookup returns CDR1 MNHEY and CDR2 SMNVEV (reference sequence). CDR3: CASRVGGITDTQYF. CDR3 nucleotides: TGTGCCAGCAGAGTGGGAGGGATAACAGATACGCAGTATTTT.

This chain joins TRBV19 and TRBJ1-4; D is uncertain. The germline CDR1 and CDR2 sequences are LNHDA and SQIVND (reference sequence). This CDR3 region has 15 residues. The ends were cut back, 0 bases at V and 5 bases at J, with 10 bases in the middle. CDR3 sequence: CASSIEANRNEKLFF. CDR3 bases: TGTGCCAGTAGTATAGAGGCCAACCGAAATGAAAAACTGTTTTTT.

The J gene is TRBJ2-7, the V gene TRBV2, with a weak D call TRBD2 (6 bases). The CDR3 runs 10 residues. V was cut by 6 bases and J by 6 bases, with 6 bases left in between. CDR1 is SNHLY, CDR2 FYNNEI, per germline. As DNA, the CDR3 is TGTGCCAGCAGGGGACTCGAGCAGTACTTC. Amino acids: CASRGLEQYF.

Written as DNA, the CDR3 is TGCGCCAGCAGCCAAGATTCCCCTACACAGGGGGTAGGTGTCAACATTCAGTACTTC. Translation gives CASSQDSPTQGVGVNIQYF. The chain recombines TRBV4-3 with TRBJ2-4, with 8 bases aligning to TRBD1. Unmatched junction bases numbered 17, after V lost 0 bases and J lost 7 bases. Germline loops: CDR1 LGHNA, CDR2 YSLEER. This CDR3 region has 19 residues.

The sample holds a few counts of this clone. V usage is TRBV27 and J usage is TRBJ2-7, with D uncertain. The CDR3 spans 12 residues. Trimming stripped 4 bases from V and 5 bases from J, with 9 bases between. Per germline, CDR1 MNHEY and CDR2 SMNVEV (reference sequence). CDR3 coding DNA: TGTGCCAGCAGTTCTTACAGTCACGAGCAGTACTTC. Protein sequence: CASSSYSHEQYF.

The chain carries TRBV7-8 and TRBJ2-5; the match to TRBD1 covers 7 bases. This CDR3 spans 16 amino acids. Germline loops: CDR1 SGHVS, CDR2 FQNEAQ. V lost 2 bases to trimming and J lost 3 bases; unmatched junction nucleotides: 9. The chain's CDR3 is CASSLSRGGPEETQYF. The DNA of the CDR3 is TGTGCCAGCAGCTTATCTCGAGGGGGCCCCGAAGAGACCCAGTACTTC.

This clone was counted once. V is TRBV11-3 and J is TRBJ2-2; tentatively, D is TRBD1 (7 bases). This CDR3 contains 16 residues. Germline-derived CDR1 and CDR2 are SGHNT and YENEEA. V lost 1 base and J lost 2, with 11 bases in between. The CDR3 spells CASSLGQGGNTGELFF. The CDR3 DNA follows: TGTGCCAGCAGCTTAGGACAGGGAGGCAACACCGGGGAGCTGTTTTTT.

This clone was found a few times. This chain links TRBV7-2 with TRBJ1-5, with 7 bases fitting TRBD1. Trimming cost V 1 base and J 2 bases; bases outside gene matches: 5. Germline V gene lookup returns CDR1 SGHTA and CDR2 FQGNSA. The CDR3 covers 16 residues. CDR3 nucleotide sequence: TGTGCCAGCAGCTTAGGGACAGGCTGGGGCAATCAGCCCCAGCATTTT. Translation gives CASSLGTGWGNQPQHF.

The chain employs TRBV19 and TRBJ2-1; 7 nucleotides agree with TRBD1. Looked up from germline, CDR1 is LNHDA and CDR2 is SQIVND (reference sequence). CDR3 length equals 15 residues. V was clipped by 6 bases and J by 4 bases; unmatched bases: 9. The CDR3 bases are TGTGCCAGTAGCCCCGACAGGGCATCTTACAATGAGCAGTTCTTC. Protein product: CASSPDRASYNEQFF.